A single sample is the source of the 24 T cell receptor beta chains below, sequenced in a study of identical twins. TCRdb called the 5' RACE reads again in MiXCR, with one record for every CDR3 protein. Found here are 1.5 million to 2 million distinct CDR3 sequences, around 29% of them singletons; the top ten hold approximately 0.29%. The sample consisted of cord blood. These TCRs come from a newborn girl in good health.

V usage is TRBV7-9 and J usage is TRBJ2-4, with TRBD1 matching 7 bases. With V trimmed by 5 bases and J by 13 bases, 17 bases remained unmatched. There are 15 residues in the CDR3. Germline V gene lookup returns CDR1 SEHNR and CDR2 FQNEAQ (reference sequence). CDR3 coding DNA: TGTGCCAGCAGCCCACAACAGGGGTCCTCCTACGTGCAGTACTTC. Its protein is CASSPQQGSSYVQYF.

The rearrangement joins TRBV4-2 to TRBJ2-3; 9 positions match TRBD2. Germline V gene data show CDR1 as LGHNA and CDR2 as YNFKEQ. This CDR3 has 17 residues. J was trimmed by 4 bases and V by 0 bases; bases with no gene match: 8. The CDR3 loop reads CASSQDVGLANPDTQYF. The CDR3 DNA sequence: TGTGCCAGCAGCCAAGACGTGGGACTAGCCAACCCAGATACGCAGTATTTT.

This rearrangement joins TRBV28 to TRBJ2-3, with 16 positions matching TRBD2. V lost 5 bases and J lost 3; bases outside the gene matches: 11. Per germline, CDR1 MDHEN and CDR2 SYDVKM. This CDR3 has 19 amino acids. The CDR3 region has the DNA TGTGCCAGCAGTCCCCCCGGGACTAGCGGGAGGGCCAGGACAGATACGCAGTATTTT. It specifies CASSPPGTSGRARTDTQYF. Looking up the rest from reference TRBV28 and TRBJ2-3 gives the full variable domain: DVKVTQSSRYLVKRTGEKVFLECVQDMDHENMFWYRQDPGLGLRLIYFSYDVKMKEKGDIPEGYSVSREKKERFSLILESASTNQTSMYLCASSPPGTSGRARTDTQYFGPGTRLTVL.

On this clonotype: It may be a read error: a sequence one base away is much more abundant. This chain connects TRBV25-1 to TRBJ2-5; D might be TRBD2 (6 bases). With 3 bases removed from V and 9 bases from J, the gap between germline ends came to 17 bases. The CDR3 is 14 amino acids. Germline CDR1 is MGHDK and CDR2 is SYGVNS. In DNA, the CDR3 is TGTGCCAGCAGTGACGGGACTCCCTATGTGGCCCAGTACTTC. Its protein product is CASSDGTPYVAQYF. The full variable domain, completed using reference TRBV25-1 and TRBJ2-5, is EADIYQTPRYLVIGTGKKITLECSQTMGHDKMYWYQQDPGMELHLIHYSYGVNSTEKGDLSSESTVSRIRTEHFPLTLESARPSHTSQYLCASSDGTPYVAQYFGPGTRLLVL.

The CDR3 reads CATKHPQETGANVLTF. In DNA, the CDR3 is TGCGCCACCAAACATCCGCAGGAAACTGGGGCCAACGTCCTGACTTTC. This chain links TRBV10-2 with TRBJ2-6; unclear D gene. Trimming pared 10 bases from V and 2 bases from J, leaving 18 bases between. Germline V gene lookup returns CDR1 WSHSY and CDR2 SAAADI. This CDR3 is built from 16 residues.

The CDR3, as DNA: TGTGCCAGCAGTTACCAAGGCTCTAGCGGGAGAAACATTCAGTACTTC. This gives the protein CASSYQGSSGRNIQYF. The chain combines TRBV6-5 with TRBJ2-4; TRBD2 agrees at 10 bases. CDR3 size: 16 residues. The trim removed 2 bases at V and 6 bases at J, leaving 7 bases unmatched. CDR1 is MNHEY and CDR2 is SVGAGI in the germline V gene.

V gene TRBV6-5 combines with J gene TRBJ2-1; possibly TRBD2 for D (6 bases). With 1 base removed from V and 0 bases from J, the gap between germline ends came to 25 bases. The germline V gene encodes CDR1 MNHEY and CDR2 SVGAGI. This CDR3 is 21 amino acids long. Written as DNA, the CDR3 is TGTGCCAGCAGTTACTTTGTACCCCTAGACCTAGCGTCCAGCTCCTACAATGAGCAGTTCTTC. It specifies CASSYFVPLDLASSSYNEQFF.

The rearrangement joins TRBV12-3 or TRBV12-4 to TRBJ2-7, with 8 bases fitting TRBD1. Trimming took 6 bases from V and 6 from J; bases not matched to a gene: 7. There are 13 residues in the CDR3. The CDR3 here is CASRLGTGGEQYF. CDR3 DNA: TGTGCCAGCAGGTTGGGAACAGGGGGCGAGCAGTACTTC.

This chain links TRBV5-1 with TRBJ2-1; unclear D gene. The V end lost 2 bases, the J end lost 4 bases, and 13 bases lay between the germline ends. The CDR3 consists of 15 residues. Per germline, CDR1 SGHRS and CDR2 YFSETQ. CDR3 coding DNA: TGCGCCAGCAGCTTTACGACGCCTCCTTACAATGAGCAGTTCTTC. Protein sequence: CASSFTTPPYNEQFF.

This clonotype was found many times. The chain joins TRBV29-1 to TRBJ2-7, with TRBD2 matching over 12 bases. Germline lookup yields CDR1 SQVTM and CDR2 ANQGSEA. V shed 0 bases, J shed 1 base, and the junction held 4 bases outside the gene matches. This CDR3 has 16 amino acids. CDR3 nucleotide sequence: TGCAGCGTTGAAGACCCACTAGCGGGAGGATCCTACGAGCAGTACTTC. Translation: CSVEDPLAGGSYEQYF.

The V and J genes are TRBV14 and TRBJ1-2; D is undetermined. The V end was cut by 0 bases, the J end by 6 bases, with 11 bases between. Germline CDR1 SGHDN, CDR2 FVKESK. The CDR3 runs 14 residues. DNA of the CDR3: TGTGCCAGCAGCCAAGAGGCCGTAAACCATGGCTACACCTTC. This sequence encodes CASSQEAVNHGYTF. The entire variable domain, with the rest obtained from reference TRBV14 and TRBJ1-2, is as follows: EAGVTQFPSHSVIEKGQTVTLRCDPISGHDNLYWYRRVMGKEIKFLLHFVKESKQDESGMPNNRFLAERTGGTYSTLKVQPAELEDSGVYFCASSQEAVNHGYTFGSGTRLTVV.

This sequence joins TRBV20-1 and TRBJ1-5; D remains ambiguous. With 0 bases removed from V and 4 bases from J, the gap between germline ends came to 4 bases. Germline lookup yields CDR1 DFQATT and CDR2 SNEGSKA (reference sequence). The CDR3 spans 12 residues. The CDR3 spells CSAREWNQPQHF. The CDR3 DNA reads as TGCAGTGCTAGAGAGTGGAATCAGCCCCAGCATTTT.

This chain connects TRBV4-1 to TRBJ2-1; the D gene is possibly TRBD1 (6 bases). The CDR3 extends over 13 amino acids. V lost 6 bases to trimming and J lost 5 bases, with 11 bases between them. Germline CDR1 MGHRA, CDR2 YSYEKL. In DNA, the CDR3 is TGCGCCAGCAGGGGTACAGGGCACAATGAGCAGTTCTTC. Encoded protein: CASRGTGHNEQFF.

This clonotype was seen more than once but under ten times. The chain is built from TRBV6-5 and TRBJ1-2, with a tentative D call TRBD1 (6 bases). Trimming pared 6 bases from V and 1 base from J, leaving 15 bases between. Germline V lookup: CDR1 MNHEY, CDR2 SVGAGI. This CDR3 contains 15 residues. In DNA, the CDR3 is TGTGCCAGCAGCTTCGGGACACCTCTTAACTATGGCTACACCTTC. Its protein product is CASSFGTPLNYGYTF.

This clonotype was found many times. V usage is TRBV7-2 and J usage is TRBJ2-7; D is unclear. V dropped 1 base and J dropped 4 bases, with 8 bases sitting between them. This CDR3 region has 13 residues. The germline CDR1 and CDR2 sequences are SGHTA and FQGNSA. The CDR3 here is CASSLVAEYEQYF. Written as DNA, the CDR3 is TGTGCCAGCAGCTTAGTTGCTGAATACGAGCAGTACTTC.

At least ten counts were recorded for this clonotype. The chain joins TRBV9 to TRBJ2-1; 9 bases are a match to TRBD2. The CDR3 is 15 residues long. The germline gives CDR1 SGDLS, CDR2 YYNGEE. Trimming at V came to 2 bases and at J to 4 bases, leaving 4 bases not matched to a gene. CDR3 DNA sequence: TGTGCCAGCAGCGTCGGTAGCGGGGGTTACAATGAGCAGTTCTTC. As protein: CASSVGSGGYNEQFF.

The CDR3 region is CASSQDRRPGTDTQYF. DNA of the CDR3: TGCGCCAGCAGCCAAGATCGTAGGCCGGGGACAGATACGCAGTATTTT. The rearrangement uses TRBV4-1 and TRBJ2-3; weak D call: TRBD2 (5 bases). Germline V CDR1 and CDR2: MGHRA, YSYEKL. V gave up 0 bases and J gave up 3 bases, with 13 bases separating them. The CDR3 runs 16 residues.

This clonotype was observed at least ten times. The V and J genes are TRBV5-5 and TRBJ1-1; 7 nucleotides agree with TRBD1. Germline CDR1 SGHKS, CDR2 YYEKEE (reference sequence). V shed 3 bases, J shed 3 bases, and the junction held 5 bases outside the gene matches. This CDR3 has 14 residues. CDR3 in amino acids: CASSYPDRDTEAFF. Written as DNA, the CDR3 is TGTGCCAGCAGCTATCCAGACAGGGACACTGAAGCTTTCTTT. Drawing the rest from reference TRBV5-5 and TRBJ1-1, the complete variable domain is DAGVTQSPTHLIKTRGQQVTLRCSPISGHKSVSWYQQVLGQGPQFIFQYYEKEERGRGNFPDRFSARQFPNYSSELNVNALLLGDSALYLCASSYPDRDTEAFFGQGTRLTVV.

The V gene is TRBV29-1, the J gene TRBJ2-1; D call uncertain. CDR3 length: 11 residues. The V end was cut by 4 bases, the J end by 10 bases, with 11 bases between. CDR1 is SQVTM, CDR2 ANQGSEA, per germline. The CDR3 loop is CSVADSYEQFF. The CDR3 DNA sequence: TGCAGCGTTGCGGATTCCTACGAGCAGTTCTTC.

This chain connects TRBV20-1 to TRBJ1-1; D is uncertain. Germline V CDR1 and CDR2: DFQATT, SNEGSKA (reference sequence). The length of the CDR3 is 14 residues. V lost 3 bases and J lost 5, with 16 bases in between. CDR3 DNA: TGCAGTGCTAGCCCTTCAGCCTTGAGTACTGAAGCTTTCTTT. This sequence encodes CSASPSALSTEAFF.

The chain combines TRBV9 with TRBJ2-7; possible D gene TRBD1, 7 bases. There are 14 residues in the CDR3. Between the trimmed V and J ends, which lost 2 bases and 0 bases, there was a span of 9 bases. Germline values: CDR1 SGDLS, CDR2 YYNGEE. CDR3 amino acids: CASSVQGGSYEQYF. In nucleotides, the CDR3 is TGTGCCAGCAGCGTTCAGGGGGGCTCCTACGAGCAGTACTTC.

This clonotype was recorded many times. The rearrangement uses TRBV12-3 or TRBV12-4 and TRBJ2-1, with D unresolved. The CDR3 has 13 amino acids. The V gene lost 6 bases and the J gene lost 9 bases, with 15 bases spanning the gap. CDR3 amino acids: CASSSRQVGEQFF. The DNA for the CDR3 is TGTGCCAGCAGCTCCCGCCAGGTGGGTGAGCAGTTCTTC.

This clonotype was recorded a few times. The chain couples TRBV12-3 or TRBV12-4 to TRBJ1-6; D is perhaps TRBD1 (5 bases). Trimming shortened V by 3 bases and J by 7 bases, and 16 bases separated the two germline ends. This CDR3 comprises 16 residues. CDR3 nucleotide sequence: TGTGCCAGCAGTTTCGGGCGACGACAGAGGAATTCACCCCTCCACTTT. Its translation is CASSFGRRQRNSPLHF.

A few counts support this clonotype. This chain connects TRBV20-1 to TRBJ2-1, with D perhaps TRBD1 or TRBD2 (6 bases each). Germline CDR1 reads DFQATT; CDR2 reads SNEGSKA (reference sequence). The CDR3 contains 14 residues. The germline V and J ends were trimmed by 4 bases and 0 bases, with 10 bases remaining between them. The CDR3 here is CSAMGGHSYNEQFF. CDR3 nucleotide sequence: TGCAGTGCTATGGGGGGCCACTCCTACAATGAGCAGTTCTTC.